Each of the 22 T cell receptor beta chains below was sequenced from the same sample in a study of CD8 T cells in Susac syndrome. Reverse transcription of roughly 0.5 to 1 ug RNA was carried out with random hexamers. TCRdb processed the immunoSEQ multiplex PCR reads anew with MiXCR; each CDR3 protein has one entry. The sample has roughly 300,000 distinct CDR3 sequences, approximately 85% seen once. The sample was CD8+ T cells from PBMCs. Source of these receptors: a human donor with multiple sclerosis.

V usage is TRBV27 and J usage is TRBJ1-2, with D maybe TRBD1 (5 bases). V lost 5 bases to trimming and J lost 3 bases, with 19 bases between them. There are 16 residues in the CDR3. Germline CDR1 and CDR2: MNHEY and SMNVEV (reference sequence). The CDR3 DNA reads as TGTGCCAGCAGTCCCAGGGACGCGGGGAGGGACTATGGCTACACCTTC. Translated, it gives CASSPRDAGRDYGYTF.

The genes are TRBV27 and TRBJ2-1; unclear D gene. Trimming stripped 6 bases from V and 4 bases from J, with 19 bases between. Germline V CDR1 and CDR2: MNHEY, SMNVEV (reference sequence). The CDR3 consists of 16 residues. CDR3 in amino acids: CASSRPGRSGYNEQFF. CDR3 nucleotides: TGTGCCAGCAGCCGTCCTGGGCGCTCAGGTTACAATGAGCAGTTCTTC.

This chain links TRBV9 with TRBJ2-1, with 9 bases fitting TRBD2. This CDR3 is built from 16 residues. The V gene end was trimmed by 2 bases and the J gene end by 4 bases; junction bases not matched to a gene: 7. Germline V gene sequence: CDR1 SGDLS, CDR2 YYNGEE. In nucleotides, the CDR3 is TGTGCCAGCAGCGTCCCACTAGCGGGTGTTTACAATGAGCAGTTCTTC. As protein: CASSVPLAGVYNEQFF.

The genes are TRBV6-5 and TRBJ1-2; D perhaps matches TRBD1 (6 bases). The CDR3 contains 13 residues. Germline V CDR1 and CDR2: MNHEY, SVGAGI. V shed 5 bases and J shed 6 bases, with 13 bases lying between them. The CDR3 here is CASSEGQLHGYTF. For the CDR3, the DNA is TGTGCCAGCAGTGAGGGACAACTACATGGCTACACCTTC.

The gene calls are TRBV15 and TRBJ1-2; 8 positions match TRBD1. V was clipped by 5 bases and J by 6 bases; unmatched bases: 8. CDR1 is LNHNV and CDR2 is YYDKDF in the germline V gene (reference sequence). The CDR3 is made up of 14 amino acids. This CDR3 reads CATSGNNRGDGYTF. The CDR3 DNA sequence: TGTGCCACCAGCGGGAATAACAGGGGGGATGGCTACACCTTC. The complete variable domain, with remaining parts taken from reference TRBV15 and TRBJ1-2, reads DAMVIQNPRYQVTQFGKPVTLSCSQTLNHNVMYWYQQKSSQAPKLLFHYYDKDFNNEADTPDNFQSRRPNTSFCFLDIRSPGLGDTAMYLCATSGNNRGDGYTFGSGTRLTVV.

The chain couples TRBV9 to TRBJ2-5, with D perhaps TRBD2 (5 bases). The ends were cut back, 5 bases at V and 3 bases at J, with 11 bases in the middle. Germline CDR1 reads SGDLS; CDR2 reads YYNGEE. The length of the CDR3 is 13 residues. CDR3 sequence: CASSGGGEETQYF. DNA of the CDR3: TGTGCCAGCAGTGGAGGAGGTGAAGAGACCCAGTACTTC.

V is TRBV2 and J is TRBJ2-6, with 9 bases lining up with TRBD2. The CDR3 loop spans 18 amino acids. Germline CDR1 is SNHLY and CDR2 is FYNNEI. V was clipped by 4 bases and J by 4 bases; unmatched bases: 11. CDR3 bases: TGTGCCAGCAGTGTCCGCATAGCGGGAGAATCCGGGGCCAACGTCCTGACTTTC. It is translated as CASSVRIAGESGANVLTF.

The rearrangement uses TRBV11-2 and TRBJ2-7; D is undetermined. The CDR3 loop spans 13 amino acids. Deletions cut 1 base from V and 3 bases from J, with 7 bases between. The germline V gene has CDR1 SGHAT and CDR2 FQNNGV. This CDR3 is CASSLALSYEQYF. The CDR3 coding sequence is TGTGCCAGCAGCTTAGCCCTGAGCTACGAGCAGTACTTC. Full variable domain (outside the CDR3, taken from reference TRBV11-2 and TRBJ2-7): EAGVAQSPRYKIIEKRQSVAFWCNPISGHATLYWYQQILGQGPKLLIQFQNNGVVDDSQLPKDRFSAERLKGVDSTLKIQPAKLEDSAVYLCASSLALSYEQYFGPGTRLTVT.

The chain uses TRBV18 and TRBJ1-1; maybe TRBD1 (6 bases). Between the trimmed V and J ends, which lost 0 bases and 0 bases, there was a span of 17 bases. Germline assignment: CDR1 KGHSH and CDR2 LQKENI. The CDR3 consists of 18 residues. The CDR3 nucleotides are TGTGCCAGCTCACCACCCGGCAGGGGTCTAGGGATGAACACTGAAGCTTTCTTT. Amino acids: CASSPPGRGLGMNTEAFF.

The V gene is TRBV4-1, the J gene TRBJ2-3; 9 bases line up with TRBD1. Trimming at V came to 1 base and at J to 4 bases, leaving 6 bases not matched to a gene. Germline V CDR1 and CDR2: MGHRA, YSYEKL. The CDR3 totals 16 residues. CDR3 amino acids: CASSQGQGGLPDTQYF. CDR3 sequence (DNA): TGCGCCAGCAGCCAAGGACAGGGGGGACTGCCAGATACGCAGTATTTT.

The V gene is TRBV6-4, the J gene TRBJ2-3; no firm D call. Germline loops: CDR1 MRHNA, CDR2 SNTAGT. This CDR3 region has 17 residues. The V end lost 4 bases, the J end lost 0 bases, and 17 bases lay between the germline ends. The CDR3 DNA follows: TGTGCCAGCAGTGCTTTTGGGGTGTCAACTAGCACAGATACGCAGTATTTT. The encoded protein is CASSAFGVSTSTDTQYF.

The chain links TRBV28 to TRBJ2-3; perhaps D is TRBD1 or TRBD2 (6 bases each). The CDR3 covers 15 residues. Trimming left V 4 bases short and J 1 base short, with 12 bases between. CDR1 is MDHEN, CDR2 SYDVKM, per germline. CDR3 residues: CASSWGAGGTDTQYF. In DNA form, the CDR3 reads TGTGCCAGCAGTTGGGGGGCTGGGGGCACAGATACGCAGTATTTT.

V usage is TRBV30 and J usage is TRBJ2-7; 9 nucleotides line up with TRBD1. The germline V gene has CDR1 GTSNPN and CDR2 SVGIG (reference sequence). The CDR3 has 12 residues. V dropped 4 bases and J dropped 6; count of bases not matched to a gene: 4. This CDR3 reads CAWNDRGGEQYF. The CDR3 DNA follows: TGTGCCTGGAACGACAGGGGGGGCGAGCAGTACTTC.

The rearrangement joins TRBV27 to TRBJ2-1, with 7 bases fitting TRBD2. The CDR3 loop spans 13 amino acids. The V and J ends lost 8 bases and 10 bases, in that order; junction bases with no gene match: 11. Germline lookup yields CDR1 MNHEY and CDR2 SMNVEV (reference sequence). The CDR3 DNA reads TGTGCCAGCGGAGTGGGGGGAGGGTCGGAGCAGTTCTTC. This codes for CASGVGGGSEQFF.

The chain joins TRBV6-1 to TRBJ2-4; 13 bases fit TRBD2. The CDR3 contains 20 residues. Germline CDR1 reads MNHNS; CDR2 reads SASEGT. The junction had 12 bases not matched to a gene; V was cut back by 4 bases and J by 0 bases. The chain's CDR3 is CASSAPVGLAGALAKNIQYF. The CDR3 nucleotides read TGTGCCAGCAGTGCACCGGTCGGACTAGCGGGGGCTTTAGCCAAAAACATTCAGTACTTC.

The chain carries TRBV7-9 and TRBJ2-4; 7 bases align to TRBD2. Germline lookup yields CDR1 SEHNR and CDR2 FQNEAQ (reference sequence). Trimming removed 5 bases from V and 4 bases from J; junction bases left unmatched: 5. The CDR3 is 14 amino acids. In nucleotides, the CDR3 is TGTGCCAGCAGCCCCACCGGGAGGAAAAACATTCAGTACTTC. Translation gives CASSPTGRKNIQYF.

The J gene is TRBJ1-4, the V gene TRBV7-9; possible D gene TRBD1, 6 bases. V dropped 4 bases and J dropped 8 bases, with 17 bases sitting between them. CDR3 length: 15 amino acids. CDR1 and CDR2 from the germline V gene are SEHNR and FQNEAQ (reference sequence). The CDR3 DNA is TGTGCCAGCAGCTCGACCGGGGGGCCGGCGGAAAAACTGTTTTTT. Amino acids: CASSSTGGPAEKLFF.

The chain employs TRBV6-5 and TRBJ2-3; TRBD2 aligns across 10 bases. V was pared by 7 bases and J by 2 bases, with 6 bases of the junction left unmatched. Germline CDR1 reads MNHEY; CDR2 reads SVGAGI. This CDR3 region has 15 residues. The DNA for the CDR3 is TGTGCCAGCAATATAGCGGGAGGAACCACAGATACGCAGTATTTT. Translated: CASNIAGGTTDTQYF.

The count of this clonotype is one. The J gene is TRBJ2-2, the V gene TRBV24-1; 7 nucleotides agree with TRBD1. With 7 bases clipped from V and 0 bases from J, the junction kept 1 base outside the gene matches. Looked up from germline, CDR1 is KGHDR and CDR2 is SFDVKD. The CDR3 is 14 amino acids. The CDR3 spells CATSGTANTGELFF. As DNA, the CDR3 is TGTGCCACCAGCGGGACAGCGAACACCGGGGAGCTGTTTTTT.

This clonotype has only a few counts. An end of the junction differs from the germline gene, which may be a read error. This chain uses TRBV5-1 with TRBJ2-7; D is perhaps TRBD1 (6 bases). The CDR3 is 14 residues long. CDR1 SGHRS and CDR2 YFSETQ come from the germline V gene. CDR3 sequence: CASSWGQGSYEQYF. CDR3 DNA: TGTGCCAGTAGTTGGGGCCAGGGGTCCTACGAGCAGTACTTC.

CDR3 nucleotide sequence: TGTGCCAGCAGTTTAACTCGGACAGGGTTATATGAAAAACTGTTTTTT. It translates to CASSLTRTGLYEKLFF. The chain couples TRBV6-5 to TRBJ1-4, with TRBD1 matching 8 bases. The CDR3 spans 16 residues. V dropped 4 bases and J dropped 6; count of bases not matched to a gene: 10. The germline CDR1 and CDR2 sequences are MNHEY and SVGAGI.

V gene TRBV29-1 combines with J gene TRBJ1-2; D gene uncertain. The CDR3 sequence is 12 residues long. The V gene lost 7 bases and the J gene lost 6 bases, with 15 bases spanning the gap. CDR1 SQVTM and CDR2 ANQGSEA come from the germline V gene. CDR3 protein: CSAPGSRNGYTF. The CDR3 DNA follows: TGCAGCGCACCCGGGTCACGGAATGGCTACACCTTC. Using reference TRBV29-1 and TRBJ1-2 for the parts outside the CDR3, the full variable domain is SAVISQKPSRDICQRGTSLTIQCQVDSQVTMMFWYRQQPGQSLTLIATANQGSEATYESGFVIDKFPISRPNLTFSTLTVSNMSPEDSSIYLCSAPGSRNGYTFGSGTRLTVV.